What follows describes a single T cell receptor beta chain. What it binds is not known. Clones were read by immunoSEQ multiplex PCR, and TCRdb kept only the in-frame ones, dropping some. The sample has some 2,000 clones; approximately 84% are singletons. Repertoires were sampled repeatedly during chemoradiotherapy. This sample is drawn from a study of chemoradiotherapy in HPV16-positive cancers. On the study more broadly: Functional T-cell assays on a couple of HPV16-positive patients' cells defined candidate HPV-specific clones and common TCR motifs. The study's findings and limits: Non-HPV-specific T cells did not expand in tumors during treatment, whereas candidate HPV-specific clones and E7-related motifs did. Better recurrence-free survival went with HPV-responsive T-cell expansion in HPV16-positive patients.

V lost 4 bases to trimming and J lost 5 bases; unmatched junction nucleotides: 9. This CDR3 region has 15 residues. From germline, CDR1 is MDHEN and CDR2 SYDVKM. The material was tumor tissue, obtained from a patient who underwent chemoradiotherapy. The TCR sequence derives from a human donor with HPV-associated anogenital cancer. V gene TRBV28 combines with J gene TRBJ2-7, with 9 bases matching TRBD1. The CDR3 reads CASSSSGTGRHEQYF. For the CDR3, the DNA is TGTGCCAGCAGTTCGTCCGGGACAGGGAGGCACGAGCAGTACTTC.